Following are 2 T cell receptor beta chains from one sample sequenced in a study of T cell clonality in common variable immunodeficiency. Sequencing was performed with immunoSEQ multiplex PCR; in TCRdb, only in-frame clones are kept and a portion is missing. Listed here are about 60,000 clones without any singletons, the top ten holding 1.7%. The sequenced sample was peripheral blood mononuclear cells. The receptors were gathered from a person aged 18 to 75 in good health.

This clone was seen repeatedly, ten times or more. Read data end 3 residues before the CDR3 end; the end is taken from the germline J gene. This sequence joins TRBV18 and TRBJ2-1; 10 bases line up with TRBD2. The V gene's germline CDR1 is KGHSH and CDR2 LQKENI. J gave up 7 bases and V 4 bases, and 10 bases lay outside the gene matches. This CDR3 has 16 residues. The sequenced part of the CDR3 DNA is TGTGCCAGCTCACAATGGTCCAGCGGGGGGGAGAATGAG. This gives the protein CASSQWSSGGENE. The CDR3 reads in full as CASSQWSSGGENEQFF. Drawing the rest from reference TRBV18 and TRBJ2-1, the complete variable domain is NAGVMQNPRHLVRRRGQEARLRCSPMKGHSHVYWYRQLPEEGLKFMVYLQKENIIDESGMPKERFSAEFPKEGPSILRIQQVVRGDSAAYFCASSQWSSGGENEQFFGPGTRLTVL.

The table lists this clone with many counts. Read data end 3 residues before the CDR3 end; the end is taken from the germline J gene. The chain uses TRBV20-1 and TRBJ1-2, with 7 bases matching TRBD1. CDR1 is DFQATT and CDR2 is SNEGSKA in the germline V gene (reference sequence). V lost 5 bases, J lost 5 bases, and 5 bases stayed unmatched. The CDR3 is 12 residues long. CDR3 DNA (partial): TGCAGTGCTTCAGGGGGTGGATATGGC. It translates to CSASGGGYG. The entire CDR3 protein is CSASGGGYGYTF.